The text below deals with one T cell receptor beta chain. Its antigen is undetermined. The time point: newly diagnosed GD, antithyroid drugs for less than 3 months. PBMC RNA was the source of the TCR library. The authors built TCR beta libraries using iRepertoire HTBI primers and Arm-PCR of CDR3 regions. Original processing methods: Across samples, 60 or so TRBV and roughly 13 TRBJ segments were found. MiXCR, run by TCRdb on the multiplex PCR reads, gives a single entry per CDR3 protein. The V and J calls and clone size come from TCRdb's table, not from the authors' own analysis. The table records 400,000 to 500,000 distinct CDR3 sequences, about a sixth of them present only once. This sample was taken from a study of regulatory T cells in long-lasting Graves disease. The study, taken as a whole, reports: Thyroid tissue went unexamined; only peripheral blood was analyzed.

Germline CDR1 SEHNR, CDR2 FQNEAQ (reference sequence). With V trimmed by 3 bases and J by 0 bases, 7 bases remained unmatched. CDR3 size: 18 residues. The sample was also linked to a second study, of T cells in Graves' hyperthyroidism and ophthalmopathy.

This sample comprised peripheral blood mononuclear cells (PBMCs), obtained at new diagnosis, from a patient treated with antithyroid drugs. The gene calls are TRBV7-9 and TRBJ2-1, with 11 nucleotides matching TRBD2. The clonotype was recovered from a woman aged 25 to 45 with Graves disease. The CDR3 protein is CASSLGLAEGRSYNEQFF. CDR3 DNA: TGTGCCAGCAGCTTGGGACTAGCGGAAGGTCGCTCCTACAATGAGCAGTTCTTC.